The 2 T cell receptor beta chains given below trace back to one sample, sequenced in a study of cytomegalovirus exposure and HLA in healthy donors. PCR employed 60 Vbeta and 13 Jbeta primers. The table came from immunoSEQ multiplex PCR; TCRdb's copy has only in-frame clones and leaves some out. The sample has around 200,000 clones; approximately 79% are singletons. Sequencing was performed on PBMCs. Receptor source: a middle-aged man in good health and CMV-seropositive.

The genes are TRBV6-4 and TRBJ2-1; a weak D match, TRBD1 (5 bases). Trimming stripped 4 bases from V and 0 bases from J, with 10 bases between. CDR1 and CDR2 from the germline V gene are MRHNA and SNTAGT. CDR3 length equals 15 residues. The CDR3 DNA reads as TGTGCCAGCAGTGTTGACAGAACCTCCTACAATGAGCAGTTCTTC. Protein: CASSVDRTSYNEQFF.

This clone was detected a few times. The J gene is TRBJ2-7, the V gene TRBV11-2; maybe TRBD2 (6 bases). V lost 4 bases and J lost 5, with 9 bases in between. Germline values: CDR1 SGHAT, CDR2 FQNNGV. This CDR3 comprises 12 residues. CDR3: CASSSTSHEQYF. DNA for the CDR3: TGTGCCAGCAGCTCCACTAGCCACGAGCAGTACTTC.